This T cell receptor (beta chain) is drawn from a study of spatial heterogeneity in lung cancer. Study-wide context: Sequences of the beta chain were consistently detected in greater numbers than alpha-chain sequences.

The CDR3 is 15 residues long. V gave up 5 bases and J gave up 6 bases, with 19 bases separating them. Per the germline V gene, CDR1 is MDHEN and CDR2 is SYDVKM. A unique molecular identifier was attached to every TCR cDNA molecule. MiXCR was run by TCRdb on the 5' RACE reads, yielding one entry per CDR3 protein. Here the sample spans about 44,000 distinct CDR3 sequences, roughly 15% being singletons. Time point in this sample: sample taken at primary tumor resection. Donors were under 90 untreated early-stage non-small cell lung cancer patients. This clonotype was observed at least ten times. The chain joins TRBV28 to TRBJ1-1; possible D gene TRBD1, 6 bases. Source: PBMCs, taken at surgery. The TCR originated in a male donor with early-stage non-small cell lung cancer. In nucleotides, the CDR3 is TGTGCCAGCAGTCCCCCCGCAGGGGAGGGCTCTGAAGCTTTCTTT. It specifies CASSPPAGEGSEAFF. Complete variable domain (other parts from reference TRBV28 and TRBJ1-1): DVKVTQSSRYLVKRTGEKVFLECVQDMDHENMFWYRQDPGLGLRLIYFSYDVKMKEKGDIPEGYSVSREKKERFSLILESASTNQTSMYLCASSPPAGEGSEAFFGQGTRLTVV.